This entry features one T cell receptor (beta chain) sequence. What it recognizes is unknown. Sequencing was performed with immunoSEQ multiplex PCR; in TCRdb, only in-frame clones are kept and a portion is missing. Found here are approximately 44,000 clones, around 85% of them singletons; the top ten hold less than 0.4%. This record comes from a study of OX40 agonist ivuxolimab in advanced cancers. For the study at large: The dose-escalation group included hepatocellular carcinoma, melanoma, renal cell carcinoma and head and neck cancer. Partial responses occurred in Three dose-escalation patients, one with hepatocellular carcinoma and two with cutaneous melanoma.

Findings of the study overall: The investigators did not determine what antigen specificity the expanded peripheral T cells had.

The germline V and J ends were trimmed by 10 bases and 6 bases, with 13 bases remaining between them. Looked up from germline, CDR1 is MDHEN and CDR2 is SYDVKM. The CDR3 runs to 11 residues. This sequence joins TRBV28 and TRBJ2-7, with D perhaps TRBD1 (7 bases). Here the sequenced sample was CD4+ or CD8+ T cells sorted from blood, taken in a trial of the OX40 agonist ivuxolimab. The receptor's source is an adult with an advanced solid tumor such as melanoma, head and neck, liver or kidney cancer. The CDR3 coding sequence is TGTGCCATCCCAGGGGGGTTCGAGCAGTACTTC. The encoded protein is CAIPGGFEQYF.